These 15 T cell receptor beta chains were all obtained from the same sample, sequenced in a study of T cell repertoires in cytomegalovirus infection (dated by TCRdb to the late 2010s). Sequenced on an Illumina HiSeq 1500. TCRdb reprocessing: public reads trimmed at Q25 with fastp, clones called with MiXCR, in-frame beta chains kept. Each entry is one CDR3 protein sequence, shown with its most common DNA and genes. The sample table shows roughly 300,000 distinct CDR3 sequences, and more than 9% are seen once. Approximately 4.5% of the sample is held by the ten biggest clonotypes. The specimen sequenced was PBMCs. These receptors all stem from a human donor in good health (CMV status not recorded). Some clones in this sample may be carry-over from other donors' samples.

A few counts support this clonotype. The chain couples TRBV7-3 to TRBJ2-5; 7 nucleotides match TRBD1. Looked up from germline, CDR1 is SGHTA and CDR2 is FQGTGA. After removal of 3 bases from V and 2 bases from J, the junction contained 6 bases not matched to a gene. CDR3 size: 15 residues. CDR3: CASSLDSGQQETQYF. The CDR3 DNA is TGTGCCAGCAGCTTGGACTCGGGACAGCAAGAGACCCAGTACTTC.

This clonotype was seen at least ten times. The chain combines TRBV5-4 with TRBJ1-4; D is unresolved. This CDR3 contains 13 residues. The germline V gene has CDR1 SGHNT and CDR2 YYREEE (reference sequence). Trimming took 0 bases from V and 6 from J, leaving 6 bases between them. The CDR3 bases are TGTGCCAGCAGCTTGGCCCTTGATGAAAAACTGTTTTTT. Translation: CASSLALDEKLFF.

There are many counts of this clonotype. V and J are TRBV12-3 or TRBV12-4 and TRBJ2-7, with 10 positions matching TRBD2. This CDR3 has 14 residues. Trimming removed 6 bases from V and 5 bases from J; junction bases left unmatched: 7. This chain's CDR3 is CASSLGLAGDEQYF. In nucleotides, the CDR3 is TGTGCCAGCAGCCTCGGGCTAGCGGGAGACGAGCAGTACTTC.

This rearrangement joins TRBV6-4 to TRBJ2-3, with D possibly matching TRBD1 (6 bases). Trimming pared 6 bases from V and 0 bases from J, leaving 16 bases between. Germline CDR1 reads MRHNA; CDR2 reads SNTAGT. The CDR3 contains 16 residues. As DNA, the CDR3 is TGTGCCAGCAGCCAAACCTCAGGGGATAGCACAGATACGCAGTATTTT. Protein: CASSQTSGDSTDTQYF.

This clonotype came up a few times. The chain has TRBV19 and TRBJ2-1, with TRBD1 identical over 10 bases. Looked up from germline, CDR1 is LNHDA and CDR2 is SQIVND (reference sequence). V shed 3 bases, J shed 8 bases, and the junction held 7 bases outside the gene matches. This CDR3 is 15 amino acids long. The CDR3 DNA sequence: TGTGCCAGTAGTATTTTTCGGGACAGGGGCGATGAGCAGTTCTTC. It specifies CASSIFRDRGDEQFF.

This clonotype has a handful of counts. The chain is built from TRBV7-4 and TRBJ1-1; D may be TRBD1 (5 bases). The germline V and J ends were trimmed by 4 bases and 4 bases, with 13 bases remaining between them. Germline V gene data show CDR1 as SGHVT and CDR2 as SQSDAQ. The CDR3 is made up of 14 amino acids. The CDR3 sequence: CASSSSRGGTEAFF. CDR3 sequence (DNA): TGTGCCAGCAGCTCGTCACGGGGGGGCACTGAAGCTTTCTTT.

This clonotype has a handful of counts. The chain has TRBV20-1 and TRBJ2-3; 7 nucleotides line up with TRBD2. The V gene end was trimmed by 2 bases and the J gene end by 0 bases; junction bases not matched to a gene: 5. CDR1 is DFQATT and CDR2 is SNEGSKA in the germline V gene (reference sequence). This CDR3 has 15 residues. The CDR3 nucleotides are TGCAGTGCTAGATCCGGGACTACCAGCACAGATACGCAGTATTTT. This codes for CSARSGTTSTDTQYF.

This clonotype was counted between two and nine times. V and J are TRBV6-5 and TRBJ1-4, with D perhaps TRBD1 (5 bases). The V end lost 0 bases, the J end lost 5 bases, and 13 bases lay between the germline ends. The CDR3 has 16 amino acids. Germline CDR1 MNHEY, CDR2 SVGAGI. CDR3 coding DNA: TGTGCCAGCAGTTACTCGTCAGGGAATATAAATGAAAAACTGTTTTTT. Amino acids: CASSYSSGNINEKLFF.

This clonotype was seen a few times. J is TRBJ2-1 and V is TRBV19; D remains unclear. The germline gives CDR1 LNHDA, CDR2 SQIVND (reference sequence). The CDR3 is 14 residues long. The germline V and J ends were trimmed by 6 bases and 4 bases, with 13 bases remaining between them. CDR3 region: CASSATLLYNEQFF. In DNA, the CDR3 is TGTGCCAGTAGCGCGACTCTCTTATACAATGAGCAGTTCTTC.

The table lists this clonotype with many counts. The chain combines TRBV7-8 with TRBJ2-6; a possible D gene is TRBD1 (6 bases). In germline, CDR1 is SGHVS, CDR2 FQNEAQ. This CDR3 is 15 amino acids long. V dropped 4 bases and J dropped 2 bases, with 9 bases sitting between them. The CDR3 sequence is CASSYRVTGANVLTF. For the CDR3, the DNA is TGTGCCAGCAGCTACAGGGTAACTGGGGCCAACGTCCTGACTTTC.

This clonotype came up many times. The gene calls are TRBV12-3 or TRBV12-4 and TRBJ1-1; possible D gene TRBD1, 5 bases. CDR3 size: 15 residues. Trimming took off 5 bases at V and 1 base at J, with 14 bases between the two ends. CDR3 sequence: CASSPSGTGNTEAFF. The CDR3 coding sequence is TGTGCCAGCAGTCCGTCCGGGACGGGGAACACTGAAGCTTTCTTT.

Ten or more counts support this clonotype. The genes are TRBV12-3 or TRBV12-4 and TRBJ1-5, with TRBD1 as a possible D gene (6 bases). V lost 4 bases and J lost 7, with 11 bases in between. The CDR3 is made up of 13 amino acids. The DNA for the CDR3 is TGTGCCAGCAGTTCCACAGGGAAACAGCCCCAGCATTTT. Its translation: CASSSTGKQPQHF.

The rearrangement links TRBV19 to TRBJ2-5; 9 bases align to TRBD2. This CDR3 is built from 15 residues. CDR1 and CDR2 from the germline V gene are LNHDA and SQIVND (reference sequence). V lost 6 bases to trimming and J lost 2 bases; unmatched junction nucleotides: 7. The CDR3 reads CASSGGGAKQETQYF. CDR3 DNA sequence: TGTGCCAGTAGCGGCGGGGGGGCCAAACAAGAGACCCAGTACTTC.

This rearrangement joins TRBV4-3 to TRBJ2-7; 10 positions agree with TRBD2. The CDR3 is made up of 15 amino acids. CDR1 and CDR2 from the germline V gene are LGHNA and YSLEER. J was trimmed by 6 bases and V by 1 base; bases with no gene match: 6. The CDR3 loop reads CASSQGIAGGGEQYF. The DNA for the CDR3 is TGCGCCAGCAGCCAAGGAATAGCGGGGGGTGGCGAGCAGTACTTC.

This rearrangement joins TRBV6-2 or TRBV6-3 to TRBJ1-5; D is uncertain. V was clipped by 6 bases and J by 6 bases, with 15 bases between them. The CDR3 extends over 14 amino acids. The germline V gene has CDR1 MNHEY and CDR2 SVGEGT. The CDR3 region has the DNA TGTGCCAGCAGAGCGTTTCTTGGAACTCAGCCCCAGCATTTT. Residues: CASRAFLGTQPQHF.